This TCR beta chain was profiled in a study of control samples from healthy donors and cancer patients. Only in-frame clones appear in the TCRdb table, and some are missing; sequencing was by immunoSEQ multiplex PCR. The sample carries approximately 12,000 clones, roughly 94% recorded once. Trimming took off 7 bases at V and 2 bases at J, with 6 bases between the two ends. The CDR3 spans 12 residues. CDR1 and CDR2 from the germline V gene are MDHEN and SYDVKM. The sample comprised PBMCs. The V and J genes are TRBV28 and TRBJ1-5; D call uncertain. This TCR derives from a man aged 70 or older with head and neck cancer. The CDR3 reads CASMRGNQPQHF. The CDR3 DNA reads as TGTGCCAGCATGCGGGGCAATCAGCCCCAGCATTTT.